A single sample is the source of the 8 T cell receptor beta chains below, sequenced in a study of post-analysis software for immune sequencing data. Their antigens are not known. Researchers reported that TCR beta cDNA libraries carried unique molecular identifiers. TCRdb analysed the PCR reads with MiXCR anew, one entry per CDR3 protein. Of a few hundred thousand distinct CDR3 sequences listed, less than 45% are singletons. Study-wide results and caveats: A few TRBV segments (TRBV5-6, TRBV5-1 and TRBV20-1 among them) occurred more frequently in patients than in controls.

Source material: blood. Receptors were obtained from a girl aged 5-17 years with multiple sclerosis.

The chain has TRBV29-1 and TRBJ1-1; the D is unclear. Germline V gene data show CDR1 as SQVTM and CDR2 as ANQGSEA. This CDR3 is built from 11 residues. The CDR3 loop reads CSASGATEAFF. The CDR3, as DNA: TGCAGTGCTTCGGGAGCCACTGAAGCTTTCTTT. Combining the CDR3 with reference TRBV29-1 and TRBJ1-1 gives the whole variable domain SAVISQKPSRDICQRGTSLTIQCQVDSQVTMMFWYRQQPGQSLTLIATANQGSEATYESGFVIDKFPISRPNLTFSTLTVSNMSPEDSSIYLCSASGATEAFFGQGTRLTVV.

The chain combines TRBV4-1 with TRBJ1-5; weak D call: TRBD1 (5 bases). Trimming removed 3 bases from V and 3 bases from J, with 12 bases in between. Germline V gene sequence: CDR1 MGHRA, CDR2 YSYEKL. The CDR3 has 15 residues. CDR3 DNA: TGCGCCAGCAGCCACCGAGAGGGGTTCAATCAGCCCCAGCATTTT. Protein sequence: CASSHREGFNQPQHF.

The gene calls are TRBV12-3 or TRBV12-4 and TRBJ2-7, with TRBD2 as a possible D gene (6 bases). Trimming stripped 5 bases from V and 5 bases from J, with 13 bases between. This CDR3 contains 13 residues. Here the CDR3 reads CASSRLGAHEQYF. In DNA, the CDR3 is TGTGCCAGCAGTCGACTAGGGGCACACGAGCAGTACTTC.

This chain links TRBV20-1 with TRBJ2-7; D unclear. Germline V CDR1 and CDR2: DFQATT, SNEGSKA (reference sequence). The CDR3 is 14 residues long. The V gene lost 0 bases and the J gene lost 2 bases, with 11 bases spanning the gap. The CDR3 sequence is CSARDQAITYEQYF. The DNA for the CDR3 is TGCAGTGCTAGAGATCAAGCGATAACCTACGAGCAGTACTTC.

This sequence joins TRBV12-3 or TRBV12-4 and TRBJ1-2, with TRBD1 matching over 7 bases. The V and J ends lost 3 bases and 7 bases, in that order; junction bases with no gene match: 8. CDR3 length: 14 residues. In DNA, the CDR3 is TGTGCCAGCAGTTTCCGGACAGGCATTGGTGGCTACACCTTC. Protein: CASSFRTGIGGYTF.

V and J are TRBV7-9 and TRBJ1-4; D uncertain. This CDR3 is built from 11 residues. In germline, CDR1 is SEHNR, CDR2 FQNEAQ (reference sequence). V was clipped by 7 bases and J by 4 bases, with 4 bases between them. Written as DNA, the CDR3 is TGTGCCAGCAAGGGTAATGAAAAACTGTTTTTT. This codes for CASKGNEKLFF.

A note on this clonotype: The junction shows a germline mismatch at one end, possibly a read error. J is TRBJ2-7 and V is TRBV28; no firm D call. In germline, CDR1 is MDHEN, CDR2 SYDVKM. The CDR3 is 13 amino acids. CDR3: CACSSRHSYEQYF. CDR3 nucleotides: TGTGCCTGCAGTTCGAGGCATTCCTACGAGCAGTACTTC.

This clonotype has only one observation. The chain carries TRBV2 and TRBJ1-2; D may be TRBD1 (6 bases). Germline values: CDR1 SNHLY, CDR2 FYNNEI. The CDR3 spans 16 residues. The V gene lost 1 base and the J gene lost 8 bases, with 20 bases spanning the gap. The CDR3 region is CASSEGVASSGEGYTF. The DNA of the CDR3 is TGTGCCAGCAGTGAAGGTGTGGCGTCGTCAGGGGAGGGCTACACCTTC.